The following is a T cell receptor (beta chain) sequence with its context. Its cognate antigen is unknown. These data come from a study of CD8 T cells in Susac syndrome. General study results and limits: That the number of individuals in its TCR sequencing and HLA analysis was relatively small was acknowledged by the study.

Random hexamers primed reverse transcription of about 0.45 to 1 ug RNA. TCRdb independently ran MiXCR on the immunoSEQ multiplex PCR reads; one entry per CDR3 protein. The data hold 150,000 to 200,000 distinct CDR3 sequences, with approximately 93% observed a single time. Specimen: CD4+ T cells from PBMCs. The sequence derives from a human donor in good health.

The DNA for the CDR3 is TGCGCCAGCAGCTTGGATTCGGGGGGCGGCTATGGCTACACCTTC. It is translated as CASSLDSGGGYGYTF. The gene calls are TRBV5-1 and TRBJ1-2, with D possibly TRBD1 on 6 matching bases. Trimming took 0 bases from V and 4 from J, leaving 13 bases between them. The CDR3 length is 15 residues. Germline lookup yields CDR1 SGHRS and CDR2 YFSETQ.